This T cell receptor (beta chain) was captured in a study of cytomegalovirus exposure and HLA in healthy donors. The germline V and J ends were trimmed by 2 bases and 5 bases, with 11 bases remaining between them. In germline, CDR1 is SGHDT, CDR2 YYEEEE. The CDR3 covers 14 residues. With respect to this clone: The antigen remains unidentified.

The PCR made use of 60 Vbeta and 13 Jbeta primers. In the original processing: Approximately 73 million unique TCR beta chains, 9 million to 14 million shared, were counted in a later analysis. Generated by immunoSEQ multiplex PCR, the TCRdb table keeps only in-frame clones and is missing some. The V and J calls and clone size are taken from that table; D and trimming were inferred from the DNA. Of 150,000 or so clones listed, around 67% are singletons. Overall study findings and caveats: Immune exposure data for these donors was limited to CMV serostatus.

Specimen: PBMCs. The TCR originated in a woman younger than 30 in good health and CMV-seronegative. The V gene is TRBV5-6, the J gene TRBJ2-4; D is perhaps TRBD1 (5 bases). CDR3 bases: TGTGCCAGCAGCTTTGGGCAGGGTCAAAACATTCAGTACTTC. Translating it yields CASSFGQGQNIQYF.